This is a list of T cell receptor beta chains from one sample in a study of blood T cell repertoires in COVID-19. Only in-frame clones appear in the TCRdb table, and some are missing; sequencing was by immunoSEQ multiplex PCR. The table has about 380,000 clones, 85% seen once. Material: peripheral blood. The source of these receptors is a woman aged 18 to 35 with acute or convalescent COVID-19. CDR3s include the opening cysteine and the closing phenylalanine or tryptophan. D genes are given only for firm matches. Only some rows state a clone size, as once, few, many or a class for expanded clones.

D | J | V | size | CDR3 | DNA
- | TRBJ1-5 | TRBV15 | - | CATSRDPGDQPQHF | TGTGCCACCAGCAGAGATCCGGGGGATCAGCCCCAGCATTTT
TRBD1 | TRBJ1-5 | TRBV2 | few | CASSDGQGSNQPQHF | TGTGCCAGCAGTGATGGACAGGGTAGCAATCAGCCCCAGCATTTT
- | TRBJ1-2 | TRBV28 | few | CASGTLTGNFYGYTF | TGTGCCAGCGGAACCTTAACAGGGAACTTCTATGGCTACACCTTC
- | TRBJ1-1 | TRBV3-1/TRBV3-2 | - | CASSQAYTEAFF | TGTGCCAGCAGCCAAGCCTACACTGAAGCTTTCTTT
- | TRBJ1-4 | TRBV5-4 | - | CASSLDPMDSATATNEKLFF | TGTGCCAGCAGCTTGGACCCGATGGACAGCGCGACTGCAACTAATGAAAAACTGTTTTTT
- | TRBJ1-2 | TRBV19 | - | CASSIMRDDYGYTF | TGTGCCAGTAGTATAATGCGCGATGACTATGGCTACACCTTC
TRBD1 | TRBJ2-3 | TRBV7-3 | - | CASSSQGGTDTQYF | TGTGCCAGCAGCTCCCAGGGGGGCACAGATACGCAGTATTTT
TRBD1 | TRBJ1-4 | TRBV5-1 | once | CASSPGTAYNEKLFF | TGCGCCAGCAGCCCGGGGACAGCTTATAATGAAAAACTGTTTTTT
- | TRBJ1-1 | TRBV7-2 | - | CASSLIGRNTEAFF | TGTGCCAGCAGCTTAATCGGTCGTAACACTGAAGCTTTCTTT
TRBD1 | TRBJ1-4 | TRBV11-3 | - | CASSTTGDRSEKLFF | TGTGCCAGCAGCACGACAGGGGACCGGAGTGAAAAACTGTTTTTT
- | TRBJ1-1 | TRBV28 | - | CASSSGSWKTEAFF | TGTGCCAGCAGTTCGGGATCCTGGAAGACTGAAGCTTTCTTT
- | TRBJ2-2 | TRBV11-2 | - | CASSSILAAGTGELFF | TGTGCCAGCAGCTCAATTCTTGCCGCGGGCACCGGGGAGCTGTTTTTT
- | TRBJ2-7 | TRBV12-3/TRBV12-4 | - | CASSFLTLHEQYF | TGTGCCAGCAGTTTTCTAACTCTTCACGAGCAGTACTTC
- | TRBJ2-1 | TRBV4-2 | - | CASSQETAREQFF | TGTGCCAGCAGCCAGGAGACCGCAAGGGAGCAGTTCTTC
- | TRBJ2-7 | TRBV2 | - | CASSGDFYEQYF | TGTGCCAGCAGTGGGGACTTCTACGAGCAGTACTTC